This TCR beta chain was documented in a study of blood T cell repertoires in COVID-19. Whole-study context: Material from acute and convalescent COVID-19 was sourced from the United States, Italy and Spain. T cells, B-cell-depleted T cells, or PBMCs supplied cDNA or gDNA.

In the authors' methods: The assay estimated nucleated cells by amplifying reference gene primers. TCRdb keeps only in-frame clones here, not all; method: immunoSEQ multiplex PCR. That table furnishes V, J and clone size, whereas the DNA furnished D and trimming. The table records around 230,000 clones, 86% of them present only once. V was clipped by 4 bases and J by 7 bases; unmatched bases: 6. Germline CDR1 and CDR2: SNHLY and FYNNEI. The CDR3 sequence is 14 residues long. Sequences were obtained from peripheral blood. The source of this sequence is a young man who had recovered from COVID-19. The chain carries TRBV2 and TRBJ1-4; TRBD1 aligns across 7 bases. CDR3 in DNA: TGTGCCAGCAGTGTCGGGCAGGGGGTTGAAAAACTGTTTTTT. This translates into CASSVGQGVEKLFF. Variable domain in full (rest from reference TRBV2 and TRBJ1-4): EPEVTQTPSHQVTQMGQEVILRCVPISNHLYFYWYRQILGQKVEFLVSFYNNEISEKSEIFDDQFSVERPDGSNFTLKIRSTKLEDSAMYFCASSVGQGVEKLFFGSGTQLSVL.